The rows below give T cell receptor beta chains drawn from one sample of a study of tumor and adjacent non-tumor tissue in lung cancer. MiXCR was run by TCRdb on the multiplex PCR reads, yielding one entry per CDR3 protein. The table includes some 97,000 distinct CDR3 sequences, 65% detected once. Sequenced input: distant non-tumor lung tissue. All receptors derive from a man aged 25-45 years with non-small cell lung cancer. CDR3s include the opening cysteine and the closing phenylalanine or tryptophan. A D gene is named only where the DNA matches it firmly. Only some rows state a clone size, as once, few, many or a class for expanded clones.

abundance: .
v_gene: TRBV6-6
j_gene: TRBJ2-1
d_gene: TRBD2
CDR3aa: CASRSGTSGASSYNEQFF
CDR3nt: TGTGCCAGCAGATCCGGGACTAGCGGTGCAAGCTCCTACAATGAGCAGTTCTTC

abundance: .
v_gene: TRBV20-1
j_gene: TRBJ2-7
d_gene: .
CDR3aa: CSARMGQQVYEQYF
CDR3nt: TGCAGTGCTAGAATGGGGCAGCAAGTCTACGAGCAGTACTTC

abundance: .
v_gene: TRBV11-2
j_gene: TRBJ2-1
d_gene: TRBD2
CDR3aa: CDSSLAWSSGNERFF
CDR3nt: TGTGACAGTAGCTTAGCGTGGTCTAGCGGCAATGAGCGGTTCTTC

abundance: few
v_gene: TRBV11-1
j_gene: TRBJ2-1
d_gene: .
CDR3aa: CASNAGPTEQFF
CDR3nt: TGTGCCAGCAACGCGGGACCCACCGAGCAGTTCTTC

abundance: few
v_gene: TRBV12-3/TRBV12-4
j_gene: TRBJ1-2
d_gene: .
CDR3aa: CASSYLTGNYGYTF
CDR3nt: TGTGCCAGCAGTTACCTTACAGGGAACTATGGCTACACCTTC

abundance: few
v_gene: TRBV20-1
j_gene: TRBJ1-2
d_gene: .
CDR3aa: CSAAGTLPQQANYGYTF
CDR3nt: TGCAGTGCTGCCGGGACACTTCCCCAACAAGCTAACTATGGCTACACCTTC

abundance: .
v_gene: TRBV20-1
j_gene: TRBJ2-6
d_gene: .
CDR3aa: CGVRSGSGANVLTF
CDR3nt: TGCGGTGTTAGATCAGGATCTGGGGCTAATGTCCTGACTTTC

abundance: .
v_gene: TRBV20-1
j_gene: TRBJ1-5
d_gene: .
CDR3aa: CSAGEWVKGNQPQHF
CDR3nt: TGCAGTGCTGGGGAGTGGGTGAAGGGCAATCAGCCCCAGCATTTT

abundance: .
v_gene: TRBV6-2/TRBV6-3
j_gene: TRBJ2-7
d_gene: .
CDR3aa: CASSHCDEQYF
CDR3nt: TGCGCCAGCAGCCACTGCGACGAGCAGTACTTC

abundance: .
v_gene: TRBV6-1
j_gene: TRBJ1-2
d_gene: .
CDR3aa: CVSSVPGKNYGYTF
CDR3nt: TGTGTCAGCAGTGTGCCAGGGAAGAACTATGGCTACACCTTC

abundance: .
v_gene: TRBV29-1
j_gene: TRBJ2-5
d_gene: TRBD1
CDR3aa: CSVEAPLQGALKETQYF
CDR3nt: TGCAGCGTTGAGGCCCCGTTACAGGGGGCACTCAAAGAGACCCAGTACTTC

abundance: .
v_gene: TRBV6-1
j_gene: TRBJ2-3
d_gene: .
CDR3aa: CASSVRDTRDTHYF
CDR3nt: TGTGCCAGCAGCGTACGGGACACAAGAGATACGCACTATTTT

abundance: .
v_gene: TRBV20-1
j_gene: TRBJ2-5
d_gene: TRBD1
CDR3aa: CSAPDREETQYF
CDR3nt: TGCAGTGCTCCCGACAGGGAGGAGACCCAGTACTTC

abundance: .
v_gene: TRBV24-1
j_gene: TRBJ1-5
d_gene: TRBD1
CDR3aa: CATEFPGQINNQPQHF
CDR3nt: TGCGCCACCGAATTCCCGGGACAGATAAACAATCAACCCCAGCATTTT

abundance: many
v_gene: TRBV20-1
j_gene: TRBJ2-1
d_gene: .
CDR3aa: CSAMPTHYNEQFF
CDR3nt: TGCAGTGCAATGCCGACCCACTACAATGAGCAGTTCTTC

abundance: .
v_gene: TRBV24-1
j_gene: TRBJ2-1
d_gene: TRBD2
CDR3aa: CATSDGLASSSFNEQLF
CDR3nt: TGTGCCACCAGTGATGGACTAGCGAGTAGCTCCTTCAATGAGCAGCTCTTC

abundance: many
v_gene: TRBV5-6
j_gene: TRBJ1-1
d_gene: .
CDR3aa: CASQWGNTEAFF
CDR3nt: TGTGCCAGCCAATGGGGGAACACTGAAGCTTTCTTT

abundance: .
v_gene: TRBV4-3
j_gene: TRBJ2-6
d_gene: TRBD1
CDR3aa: CASNQDGQGRANVLTF
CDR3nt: TGCGCCAGCAACCAAGATGGACAGGGCAGGGCCAATGTCCTGACTTTC

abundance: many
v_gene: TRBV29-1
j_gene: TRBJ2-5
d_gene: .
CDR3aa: CSVQDGYQETQYF
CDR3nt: TGCAGCGTTCAGGACGGTTACCAAGAGACCCAGTACTTC

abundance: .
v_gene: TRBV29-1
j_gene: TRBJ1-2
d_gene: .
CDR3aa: CNVVVAGAILGGYTF
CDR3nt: TGCAACGTTGTTGTGGCAGGGGCGATCCTGGGAGGCTACACGTTC

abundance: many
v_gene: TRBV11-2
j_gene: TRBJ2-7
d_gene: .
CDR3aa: CASSRQTASSYEQYF
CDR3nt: TGTGCCAGCAGCAGGCAGACAGCGAGCTCCTACGAGCAGTACTTC

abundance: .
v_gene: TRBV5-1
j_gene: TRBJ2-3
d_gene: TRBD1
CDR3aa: CASSLGQGVSSTDTQYF
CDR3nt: TGCGCCAGTAGCTTAGGACAGGGGGTATCTAGCACAGATACGCAGTATTTT

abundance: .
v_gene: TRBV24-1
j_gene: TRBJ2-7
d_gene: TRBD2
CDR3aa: CATSELAGREAFHELYF
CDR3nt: TGTGCCACCAGCGAGCTAGCTGGGAGGGAGGCTTTCCACGAGCTGTACTTC

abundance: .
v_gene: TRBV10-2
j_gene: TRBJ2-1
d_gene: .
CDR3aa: CASSPNGDEQIF
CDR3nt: TGCGCCAGCAGTCCCAACGGGGATGAGCAAATCTTC

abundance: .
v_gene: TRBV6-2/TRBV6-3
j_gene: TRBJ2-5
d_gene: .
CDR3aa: CVSSPPRGREEIQYF
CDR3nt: TGTGTCAGCAGTCCACCCAGAGGGAGAGAAGAGATCCAGTACTTC

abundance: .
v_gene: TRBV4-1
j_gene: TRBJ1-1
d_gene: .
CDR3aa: CASSLDLARVSAEAFF
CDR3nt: TGCGCCAGCAGCCTAGATCTGGCTAGGGTGTCGGCTGAAGCTTTCTTT

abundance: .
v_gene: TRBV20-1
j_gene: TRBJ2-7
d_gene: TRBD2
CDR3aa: CSARGISGRSYEQCF
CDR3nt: TGCAGTGCTAGAGGTATTAGCGGGAGGTCCTACGAGCAGTGCTTC

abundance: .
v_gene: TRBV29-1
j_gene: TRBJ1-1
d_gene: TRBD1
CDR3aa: CSGDRADTEAFF
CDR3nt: TGCAGCGGAGACAGGGCGGACACTGAAGCTTTTTTT

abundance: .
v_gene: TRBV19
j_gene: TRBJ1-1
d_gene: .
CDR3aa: CASSIGTGGLNTEAFF
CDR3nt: TGTGCCAGTAGTATAGGGACGGGGGGACTGAACACTGAAGCTTTCTTT

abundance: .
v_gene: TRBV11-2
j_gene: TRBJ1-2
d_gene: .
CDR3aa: CASSPLRDFNYCYTF
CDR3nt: TGTGCCAGCAGCCCACTTCGGGACTTTAACTATTGCTACACCTTC

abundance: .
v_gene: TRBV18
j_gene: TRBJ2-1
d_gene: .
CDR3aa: CASSRRGGGYNELFF
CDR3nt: TGTGCCAGCTCACGACGAGGGGGAGGGTACAATGAGCTGTTCTTC

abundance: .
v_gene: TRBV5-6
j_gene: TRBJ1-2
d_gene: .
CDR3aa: CASSTSWGVIYGYTF
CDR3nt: TGTGCCAGCAGCACCTCGTGGGGGGTGATCTATGGCTACACCTTC

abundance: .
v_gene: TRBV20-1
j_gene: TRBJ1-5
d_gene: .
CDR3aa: CSARHSNGNQPQHF
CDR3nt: TGCAGTGCTAGACATTCAAACGGTAATCAGCCCCAGCATTTT

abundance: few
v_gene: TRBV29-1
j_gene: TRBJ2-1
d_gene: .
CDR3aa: CSVEGTGLNEQFF
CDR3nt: TGCAGCGTTGAAGGGACTGGTCTGAATGAGCAGTTCTTC

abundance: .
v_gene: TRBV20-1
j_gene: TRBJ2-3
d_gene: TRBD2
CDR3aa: CSAVGGLVLDTRYF
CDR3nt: TGTAGTGCAGTAGGCGGACTAGTTCTAGATACGCGGTATTTT

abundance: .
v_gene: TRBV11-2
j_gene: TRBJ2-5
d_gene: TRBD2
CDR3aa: CANSRTSGGRETQYF
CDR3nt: TGTGCCAACAGCAGAACTAGCGGGGGCAGAGAGACCCAGTACTTT

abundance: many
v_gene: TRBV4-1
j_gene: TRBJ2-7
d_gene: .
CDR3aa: CASSQGNEQYF
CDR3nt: TGCGCCAGCAGCCAAGGGAACGAGCAGTACTTC

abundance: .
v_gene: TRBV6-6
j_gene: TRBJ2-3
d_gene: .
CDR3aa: CATLTGITDTQYF
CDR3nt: TGTGCCACTTTAACGGGGATCACAGATACGCAGTATTTT

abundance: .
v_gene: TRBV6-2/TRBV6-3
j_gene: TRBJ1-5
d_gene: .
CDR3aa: CASGDGTLDHPQHF
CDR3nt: TGTGCCAGCGGGGACGGGACCCTGGATCACCCCCAGCATTTT

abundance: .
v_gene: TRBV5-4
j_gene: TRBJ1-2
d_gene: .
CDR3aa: CTSSLVDPEYGYTF
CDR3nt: TGTACTAGCAGCTTGGTGGACCCCGAATATGGCTACACCTTC

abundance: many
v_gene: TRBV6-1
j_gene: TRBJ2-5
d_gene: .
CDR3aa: CASSVVQETQYF
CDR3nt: TGTGCCAGCAGTGTGGTGCAAGAGACCCAGTACTTC

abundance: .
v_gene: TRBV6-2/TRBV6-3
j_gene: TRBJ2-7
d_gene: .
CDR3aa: CASRYSHEQYF
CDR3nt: TGTGCCAGCAGATACAGCCACGAGCAGTACTTC

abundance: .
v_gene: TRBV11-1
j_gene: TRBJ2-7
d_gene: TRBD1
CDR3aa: CDSSFRDRAYEQYF
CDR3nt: TGTGACAGTAGCTTCCGGGACAGAGCCTACGAGCAGTACTTC

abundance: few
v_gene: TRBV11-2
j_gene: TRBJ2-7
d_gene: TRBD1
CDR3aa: CASSSRQGNPYDQYF
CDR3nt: TGTGCCAGCAGCTCCAGACAGGGCAACCCCTACGATCAGTACTTC

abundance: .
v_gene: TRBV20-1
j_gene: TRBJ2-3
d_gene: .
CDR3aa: CSATSTNTQYF
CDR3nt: TGCAGTGCTACAAGTACAAACACGCAGTATTTT

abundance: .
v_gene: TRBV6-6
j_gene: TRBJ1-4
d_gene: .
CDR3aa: CAGMHAREKLFF
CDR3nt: TGTGCCGGCATGCATGCGCGCGAAAAACTGTTTTTT

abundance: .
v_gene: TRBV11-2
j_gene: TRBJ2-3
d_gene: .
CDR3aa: CTSSPRASAISTDTQYF
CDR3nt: TGTACGAGTAGCCCCCGTGCTAGCGCTATAAGCACAGATACGCAGTATTTT

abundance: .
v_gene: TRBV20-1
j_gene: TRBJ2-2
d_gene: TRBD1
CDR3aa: CSVSRQGSDTGELFF
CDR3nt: TGCAGTGTTAGCCGACAGGGGTCGGACACCGGGGAGCTGTTTTTT

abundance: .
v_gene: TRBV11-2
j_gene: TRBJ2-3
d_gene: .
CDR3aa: CVSSLRRGVTDTQYF
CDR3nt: TGTGTCAGCAGCTTAAGGCGGGGAGTCACAGATACGCAGTATTTT

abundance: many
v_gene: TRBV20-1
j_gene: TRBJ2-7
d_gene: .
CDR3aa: CSASSDTYEQYF
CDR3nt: TGCAGTGCTAGTTCTGACACCTACGAGCAGTACTTC

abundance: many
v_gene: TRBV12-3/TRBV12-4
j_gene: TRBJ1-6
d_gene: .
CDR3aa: CASTSQGEDSPLHF
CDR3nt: TGTGCCAGCACCTCACAGGGTGAAGATTCACCCCTCCACTTT

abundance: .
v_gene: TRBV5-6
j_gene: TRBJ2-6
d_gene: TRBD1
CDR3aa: CASSWTGVYGSGVNFLTF
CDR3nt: TGTGCCAGCAGCTGGACAGGGGTATACGGCTCTGGGGTCAACTTCCTGACTTTC